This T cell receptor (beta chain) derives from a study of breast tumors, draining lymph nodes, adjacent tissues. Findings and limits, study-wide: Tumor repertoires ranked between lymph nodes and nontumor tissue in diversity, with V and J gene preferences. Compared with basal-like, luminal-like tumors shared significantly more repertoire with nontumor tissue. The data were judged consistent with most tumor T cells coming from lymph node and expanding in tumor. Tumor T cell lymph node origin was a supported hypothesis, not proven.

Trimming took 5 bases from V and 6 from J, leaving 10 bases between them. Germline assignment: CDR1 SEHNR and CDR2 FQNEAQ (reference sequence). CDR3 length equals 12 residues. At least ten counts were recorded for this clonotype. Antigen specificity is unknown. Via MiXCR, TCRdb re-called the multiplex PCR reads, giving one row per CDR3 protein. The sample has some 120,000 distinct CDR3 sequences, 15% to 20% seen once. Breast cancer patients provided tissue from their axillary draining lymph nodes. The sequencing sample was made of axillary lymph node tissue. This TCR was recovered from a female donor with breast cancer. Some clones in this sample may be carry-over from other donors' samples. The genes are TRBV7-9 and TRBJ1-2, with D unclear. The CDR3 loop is CASSQRSDGYTF. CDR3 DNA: TGTGCCAGCAGCCAACGCAGCGATGGCTACACCTTC.